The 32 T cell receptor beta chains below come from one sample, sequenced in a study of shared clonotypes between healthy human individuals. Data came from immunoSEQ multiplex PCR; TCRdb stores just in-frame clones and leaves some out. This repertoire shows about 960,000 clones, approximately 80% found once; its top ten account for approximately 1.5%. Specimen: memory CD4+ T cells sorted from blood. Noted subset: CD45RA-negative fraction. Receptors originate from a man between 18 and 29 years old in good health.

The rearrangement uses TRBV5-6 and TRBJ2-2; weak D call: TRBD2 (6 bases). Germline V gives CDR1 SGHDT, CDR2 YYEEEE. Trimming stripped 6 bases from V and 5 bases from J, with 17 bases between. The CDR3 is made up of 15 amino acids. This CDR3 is CASTPLGGSTGELFF. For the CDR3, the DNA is TGTGCCAGCACTCCCTTGGGGGGTAGTACCGGGGAGCTGTTTTTT.

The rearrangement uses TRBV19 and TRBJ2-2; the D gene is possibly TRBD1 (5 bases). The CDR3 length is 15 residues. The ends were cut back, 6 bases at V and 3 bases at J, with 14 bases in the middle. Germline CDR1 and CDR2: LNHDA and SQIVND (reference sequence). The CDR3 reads CASSNPQGYTGELFF. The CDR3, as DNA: TGTGCCAGTAGCAATCCTCAGGGTTACACCGGGGAGCTGTTTTTT.

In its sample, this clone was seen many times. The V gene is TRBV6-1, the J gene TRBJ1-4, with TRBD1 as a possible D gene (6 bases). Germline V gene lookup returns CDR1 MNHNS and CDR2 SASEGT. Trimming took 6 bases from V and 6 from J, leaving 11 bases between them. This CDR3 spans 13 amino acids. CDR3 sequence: CASRMGHDEKLFF. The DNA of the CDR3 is TGTGCCAGCAGGATGGGACACGATGAAAAACTGTTTTTT.

The CDR3: CASSQGQSPGSSYNEQFF. The CDR3, as DNA: TGTGCCAGCAGCCAGGGACAATCCCCAGGGAGCTCCTACAATGAGCAGTTCTTC. The chain links TRBV11-1 to TRBJ2-1, with D perhaps matching TRBD1 (6 bases). Trimming removed 5 bases at V and 0 bases at J, with 20 bases between. Germline V lookup: CDR1 SGHAT, CDR2 FQDESV (reference sequence). The CDR3 has 18 residues.

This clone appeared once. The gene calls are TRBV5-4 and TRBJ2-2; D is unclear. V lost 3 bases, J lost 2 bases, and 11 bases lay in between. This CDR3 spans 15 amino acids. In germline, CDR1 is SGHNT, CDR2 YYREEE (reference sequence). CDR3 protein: CASSSDGGNTGELFF. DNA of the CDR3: TGTGCCAGCAGCTCCGACGGCGGCAACACCGGGGAGCTGTTTTTT.

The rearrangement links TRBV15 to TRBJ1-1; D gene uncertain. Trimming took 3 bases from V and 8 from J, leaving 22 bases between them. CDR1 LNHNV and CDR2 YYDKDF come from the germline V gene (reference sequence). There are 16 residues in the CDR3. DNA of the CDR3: TGTGCCACCAGCAGTCGCGGTGGAGGAGATCGTCGAGAAGCTTTCTTT. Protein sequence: CATSSRGGGDRREAFF.

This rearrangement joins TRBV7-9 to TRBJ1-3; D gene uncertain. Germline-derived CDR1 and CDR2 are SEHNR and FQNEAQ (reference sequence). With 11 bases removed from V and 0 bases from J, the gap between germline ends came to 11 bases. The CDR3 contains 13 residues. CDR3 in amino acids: CASGPSSGNTIYF. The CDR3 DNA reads TGTGCCTCTGGGCCGAGCTCTGGAAACACCATATATTTT.

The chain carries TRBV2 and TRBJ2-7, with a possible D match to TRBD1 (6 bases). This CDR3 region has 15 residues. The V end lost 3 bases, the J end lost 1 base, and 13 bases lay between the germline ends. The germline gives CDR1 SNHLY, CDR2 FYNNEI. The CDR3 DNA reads TGTGCCAGCAGTGAGTTAGGGGGAAGGTCCTACGAGCAGTACTTC. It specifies CASSELGGRSYEQYF.

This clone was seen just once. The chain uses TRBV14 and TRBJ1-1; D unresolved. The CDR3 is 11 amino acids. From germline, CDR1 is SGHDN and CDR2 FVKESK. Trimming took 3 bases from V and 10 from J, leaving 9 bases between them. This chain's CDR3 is CASSQFKRAFF. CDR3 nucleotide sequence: TGTGCCAGCAGCCAGTTTAAAAGAGCTTTCTTT.

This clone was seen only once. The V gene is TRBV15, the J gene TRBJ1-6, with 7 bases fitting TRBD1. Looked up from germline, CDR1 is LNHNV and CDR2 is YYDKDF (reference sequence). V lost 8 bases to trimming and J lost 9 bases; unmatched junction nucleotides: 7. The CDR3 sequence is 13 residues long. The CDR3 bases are TGTGCCACCGAGGAGGGGGCCAGTTCACCCCTCCACTTT. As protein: CATEEGASSPLHF.

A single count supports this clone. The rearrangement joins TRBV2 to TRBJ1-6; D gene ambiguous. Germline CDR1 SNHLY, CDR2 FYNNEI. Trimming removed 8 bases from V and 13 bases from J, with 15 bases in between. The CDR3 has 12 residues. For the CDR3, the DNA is TGTGCCAGCGGACCCTTGAGCTTCCCCCTCCACTTT. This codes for CASGPLSFPLHF.

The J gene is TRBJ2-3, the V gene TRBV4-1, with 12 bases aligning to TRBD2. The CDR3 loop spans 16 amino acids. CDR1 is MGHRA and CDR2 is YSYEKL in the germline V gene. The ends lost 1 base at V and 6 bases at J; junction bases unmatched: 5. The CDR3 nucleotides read TGCGCCAGCAGCCAAGTACTAGCGGGGGGAGTGGATACGCAGTATTTT. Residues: CASSQVLAGGVDTQYF.

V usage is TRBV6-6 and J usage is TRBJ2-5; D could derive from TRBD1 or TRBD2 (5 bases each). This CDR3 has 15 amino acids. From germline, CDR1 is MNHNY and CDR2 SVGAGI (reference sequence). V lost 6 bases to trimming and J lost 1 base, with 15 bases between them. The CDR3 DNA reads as TGTGCCAGCAGCACACACCGGGACCTCCAAGAGACCCAGTACTTC. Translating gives CASSTHRDLQETQYF.

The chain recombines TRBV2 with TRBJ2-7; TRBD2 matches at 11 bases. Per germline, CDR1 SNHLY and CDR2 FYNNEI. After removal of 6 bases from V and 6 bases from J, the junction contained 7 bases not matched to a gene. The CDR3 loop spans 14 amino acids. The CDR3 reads CASSRTSGSFEQYF. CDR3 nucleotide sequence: TGTGCCAGCAGCCGCACTAGCGGGAGTTTCGAGCAGTACTTC.

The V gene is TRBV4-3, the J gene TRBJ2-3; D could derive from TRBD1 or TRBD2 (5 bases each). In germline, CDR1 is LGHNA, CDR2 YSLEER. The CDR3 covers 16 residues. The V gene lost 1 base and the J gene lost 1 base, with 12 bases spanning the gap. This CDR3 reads CASSQVLPGRTDTQYF. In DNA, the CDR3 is TGCGCCAGCAGCCAAGTCCTCCCGGGACGCACAGATACGCAGTATTTT.

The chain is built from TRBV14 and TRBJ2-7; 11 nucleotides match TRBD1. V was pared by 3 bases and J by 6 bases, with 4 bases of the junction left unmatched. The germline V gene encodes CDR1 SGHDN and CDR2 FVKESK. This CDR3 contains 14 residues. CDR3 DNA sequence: TGTGCCAGCAGCCAGGGACAGGGGGTACGCGAGCAGTACTTC. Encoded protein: CASSQGQGVREQYF. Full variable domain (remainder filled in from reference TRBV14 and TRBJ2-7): EAGVTQFPSHSVIEKGQTVTLRCDPISGHDNLYWYRRVMGKEIKFLLHFVKESKQDESGMPNNRFLAERTGGTYSTLKVQPAELEDSGVYFCASSQGQGVREQYFGPGTRLTVT.

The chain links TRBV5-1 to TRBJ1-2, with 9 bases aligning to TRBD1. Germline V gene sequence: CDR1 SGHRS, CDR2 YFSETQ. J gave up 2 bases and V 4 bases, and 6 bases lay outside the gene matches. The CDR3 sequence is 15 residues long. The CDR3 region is CASSPGDRENYGYTF. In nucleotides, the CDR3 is TGCGCCAGCAGCCCCGGGGACAGGGAGAACTATGGCTACACCTTC. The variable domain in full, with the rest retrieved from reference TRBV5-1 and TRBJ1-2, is KAGVTQTPRYLIKTRGQQVTLSCSPISGHRSVSWYQQTPGQGLQFLFEYFSETQRNKGNFPGRFSGRQFSNSRSEMNVSTLELGDSALYLCASSPGDRENYGYTFGSGTRLTVV.

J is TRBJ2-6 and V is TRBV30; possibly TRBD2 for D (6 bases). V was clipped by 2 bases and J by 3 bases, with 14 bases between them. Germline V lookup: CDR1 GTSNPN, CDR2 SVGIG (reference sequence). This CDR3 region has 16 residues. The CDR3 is CAWSLAGLVGANVLTF. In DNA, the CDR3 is TGTGCCTGGAGTTTGGCGGGGCTCGTTGGGGCCAACGTCCTGACTTTC.

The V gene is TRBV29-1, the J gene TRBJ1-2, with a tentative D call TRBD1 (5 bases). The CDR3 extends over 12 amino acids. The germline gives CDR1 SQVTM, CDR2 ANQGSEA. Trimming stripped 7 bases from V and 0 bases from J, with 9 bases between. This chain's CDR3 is CSGRVANYGYTF. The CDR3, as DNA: TGCAGCGGCAGGGTGGCTAACTATGGCTACACCTTC.

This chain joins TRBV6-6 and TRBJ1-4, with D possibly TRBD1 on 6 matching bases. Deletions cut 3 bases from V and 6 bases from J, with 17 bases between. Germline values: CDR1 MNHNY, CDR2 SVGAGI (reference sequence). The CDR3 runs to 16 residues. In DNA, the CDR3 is TGTGCCAGCAGTTATGCGTGGGGGCAGGGGCATGAAAAACTGTTTTTT. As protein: CASSYAWGQGHEKLFF.

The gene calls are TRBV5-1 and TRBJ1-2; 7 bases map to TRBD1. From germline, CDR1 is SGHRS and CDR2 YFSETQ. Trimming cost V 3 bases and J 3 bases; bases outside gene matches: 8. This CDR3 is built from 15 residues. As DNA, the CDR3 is TGCGCCAGCAGCTCGGGACAGACTATTGACTATGGCTACACCTTC. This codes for CASSSGQTIDYGYTF.

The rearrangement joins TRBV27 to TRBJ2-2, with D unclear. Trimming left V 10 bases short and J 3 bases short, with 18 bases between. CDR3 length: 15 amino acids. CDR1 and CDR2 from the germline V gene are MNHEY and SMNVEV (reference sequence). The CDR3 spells CATQEIGLHTGELFF. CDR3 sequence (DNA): TGTGCCACTCAAGAGATCGGGTTGCACACCGGGGAGCTGTTTTTT.

The CDR3 region has the DNA TGTGCCAGCAGTACCGGCGGGGGCGAGCAGTACTTC. This gives the protein CASSTGGGEQYF. This rearrangement joins TRBV6-5 to TRBJ2-7; 7 bases fit TRBD2. The CDR3 has 12 amino acids. Germline V gene sequence: CDR1 MNHEY, CDR2 SVGAGI. After removal of 5 bases from V and 6 bases from J, the junction contained 4 bases not matched to a gene.

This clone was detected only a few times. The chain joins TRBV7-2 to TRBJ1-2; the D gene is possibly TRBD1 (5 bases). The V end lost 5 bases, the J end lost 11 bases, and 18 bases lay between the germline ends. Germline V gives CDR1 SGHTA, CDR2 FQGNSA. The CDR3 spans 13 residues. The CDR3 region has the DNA TGTGCCAGCAGCCAACTACAGGCTGCAGGTTACACCTTC. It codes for CASSQLQAAGYTF.

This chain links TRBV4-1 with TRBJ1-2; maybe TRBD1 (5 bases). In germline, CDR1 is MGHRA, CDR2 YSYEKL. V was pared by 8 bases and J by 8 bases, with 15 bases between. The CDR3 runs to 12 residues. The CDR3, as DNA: TGCGCCAGCCGGGCGGGGGAGTGGGGCTACACCTTC. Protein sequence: CASRAGEWGYTF.

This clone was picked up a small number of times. The CDR3 DNA reads as TGTGCCAGCAGGACAGGGGGTGTTGGCTACACCTTC. Translated: CASRTGGVGYTF. The chain joins TRBV2 to TRBJ1-2; TRBD1 matches at 9 bases. V was pared by 6 bases and J by 7 bases, with 3 bases of the junction left unmatched. The CDR3 loop spans 12 amino acids. Germline assignment: CDR1 SNHLY and CDR2 FYNNEI.

DNA for the CDR3: TGTGCCAGCAGCTCCGGGACTAGCGGAAGAACCAATGAGCAGTTCTTC. Protein: CASSSGTSGRTNEQFF. The chain links TRBV7-2 to TRBJ2-1, with TRBD2 matching over 11 bases. V lost 4 bases to trimming and J lost 6 bases; unmatched junction nucleotides: 8. The V gene's germline CDR1 is SGHTA and CDR2 FQGNSA. This CDR3 has 16 residues.

The CDR3 nucleotides are TGTGCCAGCAGTTCATGGACAGGCGCCGGGGAGCTGTTTTTT. Translated: CASSSWTGAGELFF. The genes are TRBV6-6 and TRBJ2-2; 7 nucleotides line up with TRBD1. The CDR3 has 14 residues. V lost 4 bases to trimming and J lost 6 bases; unmatched junction nucleotides: 5. Germline loops: CDR1 MNHNY, CDR2 SVGAGI (reference sequence).

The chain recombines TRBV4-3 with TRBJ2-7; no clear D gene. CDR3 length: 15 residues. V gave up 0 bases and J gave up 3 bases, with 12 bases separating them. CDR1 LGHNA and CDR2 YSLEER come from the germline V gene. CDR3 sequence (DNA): TGCGCCAGCAGCCAAGATGCCTCCGCCGTCTACGAGCAGTACTTC. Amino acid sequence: CASSQDASAVYEQYF.

The CDR3 is CSGSDGNYGYTF. The CDR3 nucleotides are TGCAGCGGAAGTGACGGTAACTATGGCTACACCTTC. The V and J genes are TRBV29-1 and TRBJ1-2; D not resolved. CDR1 and CDR2 (germline): SQVTM, ANQGSEA. The CDR3 is 12 amino acids. V was shortened by 7 bases and J by 1 base, with 10 bases between the two germline ends. Looking up the rest from reference TRBV29-1 and TRBJ1-2 gives the full variable domain: SAVISQKPSRDICQRGTSLTIQCQVDSQVTMMFWYRQQPGQSLTLIATANQGSEATYESGFVIDKFPISRPNLTFSTLTVSNMSPEDSSIYLCSGSDGNYGYTFGSGTRLTVV.

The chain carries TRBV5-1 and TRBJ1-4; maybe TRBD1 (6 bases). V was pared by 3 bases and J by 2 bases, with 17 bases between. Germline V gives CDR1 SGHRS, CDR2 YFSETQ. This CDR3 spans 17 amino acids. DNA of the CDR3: TGCGCCAGCAGCTCTTTAGGGGGGCTGGTGACTAATGAAAAACTGTTTTTT. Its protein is CASSSLGGLVTNEKLFF.

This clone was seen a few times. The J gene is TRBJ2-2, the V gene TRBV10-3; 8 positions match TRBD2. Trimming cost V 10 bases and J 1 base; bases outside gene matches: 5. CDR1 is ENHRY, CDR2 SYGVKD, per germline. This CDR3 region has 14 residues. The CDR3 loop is CATHTSGNTGELFF. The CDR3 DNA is TGTGCCACCCATACTAGCGGGAACACCGGGGAGCTGTTTTTT.